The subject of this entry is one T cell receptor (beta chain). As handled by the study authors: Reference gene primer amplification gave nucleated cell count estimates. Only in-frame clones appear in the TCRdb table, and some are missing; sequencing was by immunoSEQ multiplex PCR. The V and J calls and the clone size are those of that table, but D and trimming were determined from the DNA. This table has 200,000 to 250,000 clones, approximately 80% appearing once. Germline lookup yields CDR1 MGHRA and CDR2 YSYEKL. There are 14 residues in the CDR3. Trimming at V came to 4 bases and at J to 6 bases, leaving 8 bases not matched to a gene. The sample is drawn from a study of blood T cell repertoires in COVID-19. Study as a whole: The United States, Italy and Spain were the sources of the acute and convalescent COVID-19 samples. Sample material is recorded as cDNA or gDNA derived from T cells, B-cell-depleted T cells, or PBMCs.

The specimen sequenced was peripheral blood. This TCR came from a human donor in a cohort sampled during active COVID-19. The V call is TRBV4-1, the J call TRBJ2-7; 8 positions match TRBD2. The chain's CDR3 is CASSRQAGDSEQYF. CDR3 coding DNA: TGCGCCAGCAGCCGACAAGCGGGGGACTCCGAGCAGTACTTC.